Below, one TCR beta chain is given with its context. Its cognate antigen is unknown. This entry is derived from a study of long-term antiretroviral therapy in people with HIV. On the study more broadly: Sampling started about a decade before the 2015 immediate-ART recommendation.

The study, taken as a whole, reports: Dating from the mid-2000s to the late 2010s, the blood was possibly obtained under older ART regimens. Clonal expansions arising prior to ART prevailed in the repertoire at every time point.

immunoSEQ v3.0 was run at survey level. The method was immunoSEQ multiplex PCR; TCRdb's version includes in-frame clones alone and lacks a portion of them. The data hold tens of thousands of clones, with approximately 94% observed a single time. Specimens retained about 0.85-11 million cryopreserved PBMC preceding DNA extraction. This sequence originates from a man in his fifties with HIV. Sequencing was performed on unsorted PBMCs, taken around 7.4 years after starting antiretroviral therapy.

The CDR3 sequence is CAWTKQADNEQFF. CDR3 bases: TGTGCCTGGACGAAGCAAGCGGACAATGAGCAGTTCTTC. The genes are TRBV30 and TRBJ2-1, with D maybe TRBD2 (5 bases). V shed 4 bases and J shed 5 bases, with 12 bases lying between them. The CDR3 covers 13 residues. Looked up from germline, CDR1 is GTSNPN and CDR2 is SVGIG (reference sequence).